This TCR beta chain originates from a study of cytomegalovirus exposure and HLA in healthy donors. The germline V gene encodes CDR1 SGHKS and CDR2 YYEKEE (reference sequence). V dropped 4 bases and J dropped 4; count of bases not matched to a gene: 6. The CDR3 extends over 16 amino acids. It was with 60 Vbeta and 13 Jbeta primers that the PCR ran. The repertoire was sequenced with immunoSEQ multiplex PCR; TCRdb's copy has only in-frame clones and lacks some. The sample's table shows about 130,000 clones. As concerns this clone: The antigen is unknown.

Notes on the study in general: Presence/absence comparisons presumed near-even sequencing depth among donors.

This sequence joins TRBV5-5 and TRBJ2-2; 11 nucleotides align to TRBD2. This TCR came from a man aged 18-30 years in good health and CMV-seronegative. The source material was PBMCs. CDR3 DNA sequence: TGTGCCAGCAGCATTAGCGGGGGGGCCGGCACCGGGGAGCTGTTTTTT. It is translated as CASSISGGAGTGELFF.